The 18 T cell receptor beta chains presented below share a single source sample, sequenced in a study of beta chain features in type 1 diabetes. Regarding the study as a whole: All four CD4+ subsets of Type 1 diabetes patients contained TCRB CDR3s that were moderately but significantly shorter.

The antigens of these receptors remain unknown. Expressed TCRB transcripts got sequenced, as all isolated RNA was reverse transcribed. Libraries were prepared by immunoSEQ multiplex PCR; TCRdb keeps only in-frame clonotypes and omits some of them. Here the sample spans approximately 250,000 clones, approximately 16% being singletons. The specimen sequenced was naive CD4+ T cells from blood. The receptor set was obtained from a man younger than 40 with type 1 diabetes.

The chain couples TRBV29-1 to TRBJ1-2, with TRBD1 matching over 8 bases. V gave up 4 bases and J gave up 6 bases; unmatched junction bases: 4. The CDR3 runs to 12 residues. Germline values: CDR1 SQVTM, CDR2 ANQGSEA. In DNA form, the CDR3 reads TGCAGCGTTGGTGGACAGGGAAATGGCTACACCTTC. Translating it yields CSVGGQGNGYTF.

V usage is TRBV7-9 and J usage is TRBJ2-1, with TRBD2 identical over 14 bases. The V gene's germline CDR1 is SEHNR and CDR2 FQNEAQ (reference sequence). V was clipped by 3 bases and J by 2 bases; unmatched bases: 6. This CDR3 spans 18 amino acids. The CDR3 sequence: CASSFPTSGRAAYNEQFF. The CDR3 DNA reads as TGTGCCAGCAGCTTCCCGACTAGCGGGAGGGCCGCCTACAATGAGCAGTTCTTC.

This clone turned up a few times. This chain joins TRBV7-2 and TRBJ2-5, with D tentatively TRBD1 (6 bases). V gave up 8 bases and J gave up 1 base, with 11 bases separating them. The CDR3 contains 13 residues. Germline CDR1 is SGHTA and CDR2 is FQGNSA. CDR3 sequence (DNA): TGTGCCAGCGGAACAGGGCTCCAAGAGACCCAGTACTTC. As protein: CASGTGLQETQYF.

This clone was counted between two and nine times. The J gene is TRBJ2-6, the V gene TRBV7-2, with D maybe TRBD1 (5 bases). The CDR3 loop spans 16 amino acids. The V end lost 5 bases, the J end lost 1 base, and 12 bases lay between the germline ends. CDR1 is SGHTA, CDR2 FQGNSA, per germline. The DNA of the CDR3 is TGTGCCAGCAGCCCCCCGCGACAGTCTGGGGCCAACGTCCTGACTTTC. Its protein is CASSPPRQSGANVLTF. The entire variable domain, with the rest obtained from reference TRBV7-2 and TRBJ2-6, is as follows: GAGVSQSPSNKVTEKGKDVELRCDPISGHTALYWYRQSLGQGLEFLIYFQGNSAPDKSGLPSDRFSAERTGGSVSTLTIQRTQQEDSAVYLCASSPPRQSGANVLTFGAGSRLTVL.

This clone was counted between two and nine times. V usage is TRBV29-1 and J usage is TRBJ1-4, with D hard to call. CDR1 SQVTM and CDR2 ANQGSEA come from the germline V gene. The CDR3 covers 13 residues. V lost 5 bases and J 0 bases, leaving 7 bases between the germline ends. This chain's CDR3 is CSVSSATNEKLFF. The CDR3 DNA reads TGCAGCGTTTCCAGTGCAACTAATGAAAAACTGTTTTTT.

In this sample, this clone turned up a few times. The chain is built from TRBV29-1 and TRBJ2-7, with TRBD1 as a possible D gene (6 bases). The CDR3 has 13 amino acids. Germline loops: CDR1 SQVTM, CDR2 ANQGSEA. The ends were cut back, 6 bases at V and 3 bases at J, with 15 bases in the middle. The CDR3 protein is CSVVQGGNYEQYF. As DNA, the CDR3 is TGCAGCGTGGTACAGGGTGGGAACTACGAGCAGTACTTC.

This chain uses TRBV28 with TRBJ1-4, with unresolved D. Germline loops: CDR1 MDHEN, CDR2 SYDVKM. This CDR3 spans 14 amino acids. The germline V and J ends were trimmed by 6 bases and 0 bases, with 8 bases remaining between them. CDR3 residues: CASSSAATNEKLFF. The CDR3 nucleotides read TGTGCCAGCAGCTCAGCTGCAACTAATGAAAAACTGTTTTTT.

The gene calls are TRBV7-2 and TRBJ2-7, with TRBD2 as a possible D gene (6 bases). CDR1 and CDR2 from the germline V gene are SGHTA and FQGNSA. The CDR3 length is 14 residues. V lost 4 bases, J lost 3 bases, and 13 bases lay in between. The CDR3 DNA is TGTGCCAGCAGCTCTGGACTATCGGGCTACGAGCAGTACTTC. Protein product: CASSSGLSGYEQYF. Based on the CDR3 plus reference TRBV7-2 and TRBJ2-7, the full variable domain is GAGVSQSPSNKVTEKGKDVELRCDPISGHTALYWYRQSLGQGLEFLIYFQGNSAPDKSGLPSDRFSAERTGGSVSTLTIQRTQQEDSAVYLCASSSGLSGYEQYFGPGTRLTVT.

The gene calls are TRBV5-1 and TRBJ2-5, with D hard to call. CDR1 and CDR2 from the germline V gene are SGHRS and YFSETQ. The V and J ends lost 0 bases and 0 bases respectively, with 6 bases between them. This CDR3 is built from 14 residues. CDR3: CASSLGRYQETQYF. Written as DNA, the CDR3 is TGCGCCAGCAGCTTGGGCAGGTACCAAGAGACCCAGTACTTC.

The table lists this clone with a few counts. This chain joins TRBV7-6 and TRBJ2-3; 9 bases match TRBD2. The germline V gene encodes CDR1 SGHVS and CDR2 FNYEAQ. The V and J ends lost 5 bases and 6 bases, in that order; junction bases with no gene match: 9. There are 15 residues in the CDR3. The CDR3 spells CASSTIAGAEDTQYF. The CDR3 DNA reads as TGTGCCAGCAGCACCATAGCGGGAGCGGAGGATACGCAGTATTTT.

The V and J genes are TRBV30 and TRBJ1-2, with 8 bases fitting TRBD1. The CDR3 totals 13 residues. Germline CDR1 and CDR2: GTSNPN and SVGIG (reference sequence). With V trimmed by 0 bases and J by 9 bases, 6 bases remained unmatched. CDR3 amino acids: CAWSVGQGGSYTF. The CDR3 nucleotides are TGTGCCTGGAGTGTTGGACAGGGAGGTAGCTACACCTTC. Combining the CDR3 with reference TRBV30 and TRBJ1-2 gives the whole variable domain SQTIHQWPATLVQPVGSPLSLECTVEGTSNPNLYWYRQAAGRGLQLLFYSVGIGQISSEVPQNLSASRPQDRQFILSSKKLLLSDSGFYLCAWSVGQGGSYTFGSGTRLTVV.

The chain links TRBV4-3 to TRBJ1-2, with D hard to call. CDR3 length: 16 residues. Germline CDR1 reads LGHNA; CDR2 reads YSLEER. Trimming removed 0 bases at V and 0 bases at J, with 11 bases between. The CDR3 nucleotides read TGCGCCAGCAGCCAAGACAGCCTTTCTTCTAACTATGGCTACACCTTC. This sequence encodes CASSQDSLSSNYGYTF.

V usage is TRBV28 and J usage is TRBJ1-2; perhaps TRBD1 as D (5 bases). CDR1 is MDHEN and CDR2 is SYDVKM in the germline V gene. The CDR3 runs 12 residues. V lost 10 bases, J lost 4 bases, and 13 bases lay in between. The CDR3 sequence is CAIALGGYGYTF. CDR3 coding DNA: TGTGCCATAGCCCTGGGGGGCTATGGCTACACCTTC.

This clone showed up just a few times. V gene TRBV29-1 combines with J gene TRBJ2-1; maybe TRBD2 (5 bases). Germline CDR1 SQVTM, CDR2 ANQGSEA. Trimming removed 7 bases from V and 0 bases from J, with 10 bases in between. The CDR3 sequence is 13 residues long. CDR3 in amino acids: CSASGSSYNEQFF. The CDR3 coding sequence is TGCAGCGCGTCGGGAAGCTCCTACAATGAGCAGTTCTTC.

The CDR3 DNA is TGTGCCAGCAGCTTCCAGGGGGCGGTAGATACGCAGTATTTT. It translates to CASSFQGAVDTQYF. The V gene is TRBV7-2, the J gene TRBJ2-3, with 8 bases that match TRBD1. The trim removed 3 bases at V and 5 bases at J, leaving 4 bases unmatched. CDR3 length: 14 residues. Germline V gives CDR1 SGHTA, CDR2 FQGNSA.

This clone turned up a few times. The chain joins TRBV7-8 to TRBJ2-7; D uncertain. The CDR3 runs 14 residues. The ends were cut back, 6 bases at V and 6 bases at J, with 18 bases in the middle. Germline V gene lookup returns CDR1 SGHVS and CDR2 FQNEAQ. The CDR3 loop reads CASSLRAVRSEQYF. In DNA, the CDR3 is TGTGCCAGCAGTCTTAGGGCAGTCCGGAGCGAGCAGTACTTC.

This clone was detected a few times. The chain combines TRBV30 with TRBJ2-5, with 11 bases aligning to TRBD2. V was clipped by 0 bases and J by 4 bases; unmatched bases: 1. Germline values: CDR1 GTSNPN, CDR2 SVGIG (reference sequence). The CDR3 loop spans 14 amino acids. The DNA for the CDR3 is TGTGCCTGGAGTGTTGGGACTAGCGGAGAGACCCAGTACTTC. Residues: CAWSVGTSGETQYF.

On this clone itself: In the same sample, other DNA sequences code for this CDR3. The chain joins TRBV28 to TRBJ2-5, with no clear D. CDR1 is MDHEN, CDR2 SYDVKM, per germline. V was shortened by 1 base and J by 4 bases, with 4 bases between the two germline ends. This CDR3 comprises 12 residues. The CDR3 loop reads CASSLSRETQYF. For the CDR3, the DNA is TGTGCCAGCAGTTTATCGCGAGAGACCCAGTACTTC.